The 11 T cell receptor beta chains presented below share a single source sample, sequenced in a study of blood T cell repertoires in COVID-19 (dated by TCRdb to the early 2020s). The library was generated by the immunoSEQ multiplex PCR assay. In TCRdb, the immuneACCESS table is reduced to in-frame sequences with V and J assigned. These tables do not hold every clone; where another copy was compared, an unresolved V gene accounts for under half, and the others remain unexplained. The sample table lists some 250,000 clones, 70% to 90% of them with a count of one. 1.5% to 2% of the sample is held by the ten biggest clonotypes. The sequenced sample consisted of peripheral blood. The receptors originated from a man aged 30 to 45 with active or convalescent COVID-19.

V and J are TRBV7-9 and TRBJ2-3; a possible D gene is TRBD2 (5 bases). V lost 1 base to trimming and J lost 5 bases, with 7 bases between them. The CDR3 totals 13 residues. In germline, CDR1 is SEHNR, CDR2 FQNEAQ (reference sequence). The CDR3 is CASSLDRGDTQYF. The CDR3 DNA follows: TGTGCCAGCAGCTTAGACCGGGGAGATACGCAGTATTTT.

The rearrangement links TRBV19 to TRBJ2-5, with TRBD2 matching 8 bases. Trimming took 6 bases from V and 4 from J; bases not matched to a gene: 7. Germline V gene lookup returns CDR1 LNHDA and CDR2 SQIVND (reference sequence). The CDR3 runs 14 residues. The DNA of the CDR3 is TGTGCCAGTAGCGGGGGGGCATTCGGAGAGACCCAGTACTTC. Translated, it gives CASSGGAFGETQYF.

This rearrangement joins TRBV30 to TRBJ1-2; D is possibly TRBD1 (6 bases). Germline lookup yields CDR1 GTSNPN and CDR2 SVGIG (reference sequence). This CDR3 has 17 amino acids. With 5 bases removed from V and 2 bases from J, the gap between germline ends came to 24 bases. In nucleotides, the CDR3 is TGTGCCTGGGCTAAAGGGGGGGCTGGACTCCTAAACTATGGCTACACCTTC. Amino acids: CAWAKGGAGLLNYGYTF.

The chain recombines TRBV6-5 with TRBJ1-5; D gene uncertain. V was pared by 5 bases and J by 4 bases, with 9 bases between. Looked up from germline, CDR1 is MNHEY and CDR2 is SVGAGI. The CDR3 runs to 13 residues. CDR3 protein: CASSRTLNQPQHF. In DNA, the CDR3 is TGTGCCAGCAGTCGAACCCTAAATCAGCCCCAGCATTTT.

J is TRBJ2-5 and V is TRBV11-2, with 7 bases that match TRBD2. This CDR3 has 16 residues. The junction had 13 bases not matched to a gene; V was cut back by 6 bases and J by 3 bases. Germline V gene lookup returns CDR1 SGHAT and CDR2 FQNNGV. CDR3 sequence: CASSIYSSGIEETQYF. Written as DNA, the CDR3 is TGTGCCAGCAGTATCTATTCTAGCGGAATAGAAGAGACCCAGTACTTC.

V usage is TRBV2 and J usage is TRBJ2-7, with TRBD1 matching over 7 bases. V dropped 5 bases and J dropped 12; count of bases not matched to a gene: 7. Germline V lookup: CDR1 SNHLY, CDR2 FYNNEI. The CDR3 length is 11 residues. CDR3 sequence (DNA): TGTGCCAGCAGTCCTGCCCGGGACAGGTACTTC. It specifies CASSPARDRYF.

J is TRBJ2-3 and V is TRBV5-1; TRBD2 aligns across 8 bases. Germline V gene data show CDR1 as SGHRS and CDR2 as YFSETQ. V lost 1 base to trimming and J lost 3 bases; unmatched junction nucleotides: 7. CDR3 length: 16 amino acids. CDR3 bases: TGCGCCAGCAGCTTGATCGGGGGGGTGGCTACAGATACGCAGTATTTT. Its protein product is CASSLIGGVATDTQYF.

The chain recombines TRBV7-7 with TRBJ2-2; the D gene is possibly TRBD1 (6 bases). Germline CDR1 and CDR2: SSHAT and FNYEAQ (reference sequence). CDR3 size: 15 residues. The V gene lost 5 bases and the J gene lost 8 bases, with 18 bases spanning the gap. The CDR3 DNA reads TGTGCCAGCAGCAAAATTGGACAGCAGGGTGGGGAGCTGTTTTTT. It yields the protein CASSKIGQQGGELFF. The full variable domain, completed using reference TRBV7-7 and TRBJ2-2, is GAGVSQSPRYKVTKRGQDVTLRCDPISSHATLYWYQQALGQGPEFLTYFNYEAQPDKSGLPSDRFSAERPEGSISTLTIQRTEQRDSAMYRCASSKIGQQGGELFFGEGSRLTVL.

This chain joins TRBV5-1 and TRBJ2-1; 8 nucleotides line up with TRBD2. The V gene's germline CDR1 is SGHRS and CDR2 YFSETQ. CDR3 size: 12 residues. Trimming removed 3 bases from V and 10 bases from J; junction bases left unmatched: 3. CDR3 loop: CASSWTSWEQFF. CDR3 nucleotides: TGCGCCAGCAGCTGGACTAGCTGGGAGCAGTTCTTC.

The chain combines TRBV13 with TRBJ1-2, with unresolved D. The V and J ends lost 4 bases and 4 bases respectively, with 10 bases between them. The CDR3 loop spans 13 amino acids. CDR1 and CDR2 (germline): PRHDT, FYEKMQ (reference sequence). The CDR3, as DNA: TGTGCCAGCAGCTCGGGAGGCCCCTATGGCTACACCTTC. It translates to CASSSGGPYGYTF.

The chain links TRBV11-2 to TRBJ2-2; D perhaps matches TRBD2 (7 bases). The V end was cut by 0 bases, the J end by 4 bases, with 15 bases between. The CDR3 is 17 amino acids. Per germline, CDR1 SGHAT and CDR2 FQNNGV. For the CDR3, the DNA is TGTGCCAGCAGCTTAGATGGGCAGGGGAGGGGCACCGGGGAGCTGTTTTTT. This encodes CASSLDGQGRGTGELFF.